This TCR beta chain was sequenced for a study of blood T cell repertoires in COVID-19. On the study more broadly: Whether acute or convalescent, the COVID-19 samples came from the United States, Italy and Spain.

Only in-frame clones appear in the TCRdb table, and some are missing; sequencing was by immunoSEQ multiplex PCR. Of a few hundred thousand clones listed, roughly 88% are singletons. With V trimmed by 5 bases and J by 7 bases, 9 bases remained unmatched. The germline gives CDR1 SEHNR, CDR2 FQNEAQ (reference sequence). This CDR3 has 16 amino acids. The chain recombines TRBV7-9 with TRBJ1-6, with 9 bases identical to TRBD1. The source is a man aged 25-45 years who had recovered from COVID-19. The sequenced sample was peripheral blood. The CDR3 DNA reads TGTGCCAGCAGCCGACCCCGGGACAGGGTAAATTCACCCCTCCACTTT. Translating gives CASSRPRDRVNSPLHF.